One sample yielded the 13 T cell receptor beta chains listed below, sequenced in a study of T cells after yellow fever vaccination. Each CDR3 protein is one row after TCRdb ran MiXCR on the 5' RACE reads. This sample has a few hundred thousand distinct CDR3 sequences, with 3.6% found just once. Source: PBMCs, taken 15 days after the yellow fever booster vaccination. The source of these receptors is a man aged 18 to 30 who received the YFV17D yellow fever vaccine.

This clonotype has just a few counts. V gene TRBV2 combines with J gene TRBJ1-1, with TRBD1 matching over 9 bases. V shed 8 bases and J 6 bases; nucleotides not matched to a gene: 7. CDR1 and CDR2 from the germline V gene are SNHLY and FYNNEI. There are 13 residues in the CDR3. CDR3 in amino acids: CASGGQGVSEAFF. CDR3 DNA: TGTGCCAGCGGGGGACAGGGAGTCTCTGAAGCTTTCTTT.

This clonotype was counted many times. The chain has TRBV6-5 and TRBJ1-1; TRBD1 agrees at 7 bases. CDR1 MNHEY and CDR2 SVGAGI come from the germline V gene. After removal of 7 bases from V and 0 bases from J, the junction contained 5 bases not matched to a gene. The CDR3 sequence is 14 residues long. CDR3 coding DNA: TGTGCCAGCAATCGACAGGGAGTGAACACTGAAGCTTTCTTT. It is translated as CASNRQGVNTEAFF.

This clonotype was recorded at least ten times. This chain uses TRBV24-1 with TRBJ2-5; D not certain. Trimming removed 7 bases at V and 1 base at J, with 9 bases between. CDR3 size: 13 residues. Germline V gene sequence: CDR1 KGHDR, CDR2 SFDVKD. Here the CDR3 reads CATSGIFQETQYF. The CDR3 nucleotides read TGTGCCACCAGCGGAATATTCCAAGAGACCCAGTACTTC.

Many counts were recorded for this clonotype. The rearrangement uses TRBV28 and TRBJ2-7; possibly TRBD1 for D (9 bases). Trimming pared 6 bases from V and 1 base from J, leaving 25 bases between. This CDR3 has 18 amino acids. The germline V gene has CDR1 MDHEN and CDR2 SYDVKM. CDR3: CASSNAGTGTGGSYEQYF. As DNA, the CDR3 is TGTGCCAGCAGCAATGCCGGGACAGGGACGGGGGGGTCCTACGAGCAGTACTTC.

Comments on this clonotype: One base away lies a much larger clone, so this may be a sequencing read error. The chain uses TRBV6-5 and TRBJ2-5; D is possibly TRBD2 (5 bases). The CDR3 is made up of 15 amino acids. Germline V gene data show CDR1 as MNHEY and CDR2 as SVGAGI. V lost 0 bases and J 9 bases, leaving 17 bases between the germline ends. In DNA, the CDR3 is TGTGCCAGCAGTTACTCGATCCTAGCCGGCGAGTCCCAGTACTTC. This encodes CASSYSILAGESQYF.

This clonotype appeared many times. This sequence joins TRBV5-6 and TRBJ2-7, with TRBD1 matching over 9 bases. Per germline, CDR1 SGHDT and CDR2 YYEEEE. J lost 5 bases, V lost 2 bases, and 2 bases had no gene match. The CDR3 is made up of 13 amino acids. The CDR3 DNA follows: TGTGCCAGCAGCTTACACAGGGGGCACGAGCAGTACGTC. Its protein is CASSLHRGHEQYV.

The rearrangement uses TRBV28 and TRBJ1-1; D ambiguous. CDR1 is MDHEN, CDR2 SYDVKM, per germline. The V and J ends lost 3 bases and 11 bases respectively, with 13 bases between them. The length of the CDR3 is 12 residues. Here the CDR3 DNA reads TGTGCCAGCAGTTTGACCCCCATGTCGGCTTTCTTT. Encoded protein: CASSLTPMSAFF.

This clonotype was found many times. The rearrangement links TRBV7-8 to TRBJ1-6, with a possible D match to TRBD1 (5 bases). CDR1 and CDR2 from the germline V gene are SGHVS and FQNEAQ. CDR3 length: 16 residues. V lost 4 bases and J 0 bases, leaving 10 bases between the germline ends. The CDR3 nucleotides are TGTGCCAGCAGCTCAGGGAGGGTCTCCTATAATTCACCCCTCCACTTT. Residues: CASSSGRVSYNSPLHF.

This clonotype was counted only a few times. The chain employs TRBV7-9 and TRBJ2-2; D is unclear. The CDR3 extends over 13 amino acids. Germline V gene sequence: CDR1 SEHNR, CDR2 FQNEAQ (reference sequence). Trimming stripped 5 bases from V and 1 base from J, with 5 bases between. In nucleotides, the CDR3 is TGTGCCAGCAGCGTCATGAACACCGGGGAGCTGTTTTTT. It codes for CASSVMNTGELFF.

This clonotype was seen at least ten times. The V and J genes are TRBV5-1 and TRBJ1-1, with D uncertain. The CDR3 sequence is 15 residues long. V lost 4 bases and J 1 base, leaving 14 bases between the germline ends. Germline loops: CDR1 SGHRS, CDR2 YFSETQ. CDR3 nucleotides: TGCGCCAGCAGCATCAATGGACGGGGGAACACTGAAGCTTTCTTT. This gives the protein CASSINGRGNTEAFF.

This clonotype was counted ten times or more. The chain uses TRBV7-2 and TRBJ1-3; D gene unclear. Per germline, CDR1 SGHTA and CDR2 FQGNSA. The CDR3 extends over 13 amino acids. V was trimmed by 8 bases and J by 2 bases, leaving 10 bases between them. CDR3 residues: CASGDLAGNTIYF. The CDR3 DNA sequence: TGTGCCAGCGGGGATTTGGCTGGAAACACCATATATTTT.

This clonotype was counted only a few times. This chain links TRBV5-1 with TRBJ1-1; 8 nucleotides match TRBD1. J was trimmed by 1 base and V by 4 bases; bases with no gene match: 6. The CDR3 sequence is 15 residues long. Germline CDR1 reads SGHRS; CDR2 reads YFSETQ. The CDR3 nucleotides read TGCGCCAGCAGCCAACGTGGACAGGGGAACACTGAAGCTTTCTTT. This codes for CASSQRGQGNTEAFF.

There are many counts of this clonotype. This chain joins TRBV9 and TRBJ1-3, with D possibly TRBD1 on 5 matching bases. The CDR3 runs 14 residues. With 5 bases removed from V and 0 bases from J, the gap between germline ends came to 9 bases. Germline V gene lookup returns CDR1 SGDLS and CDR2 YYNGEE. In DNA form, the CDR3 reads TGTGCCAGCAGAGGGACCAGCTCTGGAAACACCATATATTTT. It specifies CASRGTSSGNTIYF.